The clone carrying this T cell receptor (beta chain) was picked up a small number of times. Its cognate antigen is unknown. The junction departs from the called germline gene at one end, perhaps through a read error. The data were taken from a study of T-cell memory formation after mild COVID-19. Study-wide results and caveats: Some SARS-CoV-2-responding clones were already detected in memory before infection.

Constant-segment-primed 5'RACE gave TCR alpha and TCR beta cDNA libraries with sample barcodes and UMIs. TCRdb re-analysed the 5' RACE reads in MiXCR, keeping a single row per CDR3 protein. In the table there are roughly 220,000 distinct CDR3 sequences, around 9.1% of which are singletons. The source material was PBMCs or a T cell subset sorted from them (not recorded which). The receptor was isolated from a man aged 18 to 30 who had mild COVID-19 (a few samples of this study predate the infection). Cell type and time point are not known.

For the CDR3, the DNA is TGTGCCAGCACCCCCGCGGCCGGGGGAAGTAGTCGGGCCTTC. Translated, it gives CASTPAAGGSSRAF. V usage is TRBV11-2 and J usage is TRBJ1-2, with a tentative D call TRBD1 (5 bases). The CDR3 consists of 14 residues. Germline V gene data show CDR1 as SGHAT and CDR2 as FQNNGV.